The 14 T cell receptor beta chains presented below share a single source sample, sequenced in a study of CD8 T cells in ankylosing spondylitis (dated by TCRdb to the late 2010s). Library preparation used 5' RACE. Sequencing relied on an Illumina HiSeq 2500. Starting from the raw public reads, TCRdb applied fastp trimming at Q25, assembled clones with MiXCR and retained in-frame beta chains. Merged by CDR3 protein, the rows form single entries marked with the most common genes and DNA. The sample table holds under 450,000 distinct CDR3 sequences, of which roughly 20% were seen once. The top ten clones comprise around 13% of the sample. Sequencing was carried out using blood, either unsorted or a sorted T cell fraction (not recorded which). These TCRs come from a male donor with ankylosing spondylitis or in good health (not recorded which).

V is TRBV10-3 and J is TRBJ1-6; D ambiguous. This CDR3 contains 14 residues. CDR1 ENHRY and CDR2 SYGVKD come from the germline V gene. Trimming shortened V by 0 bases and J by 11 bases, and 11 bases separated the two germline ends. The CDR3 is CAISESLATAPLHF. Written as DNA, the CDR3 is TGTGCCATCAGTGAGTCCCTAGCTACGGCACCCCTCCACTTT.

The rearrangement links TRBV6-5 to TRBJ2-3, with 9 bases aligning to TRBD1. There are 15 residues in the CDR3. Germline-derived CDR1 and CDR2 are MNHEY and SVGAGI. The V gene end was trimmed by 0 bases and the J gene end by 5 bases; junction bases not matched to a gene: 3. In nucleotides, the CDR3 is TGTGCCAGCAGTTACTCGGGACAGGGTGGAGATACGCAGTATTTT. Its protein product is CASSYSGQGGDTQYF.

This chain joins TRBV12-3 or TRBV12-4 and TRBJ1-5, with TRBD1 identical over 7 bases. The CDR3 extends over 14 amino acids. The V and J ends lost 3 bases and 6 bases, in that order; junction bases with no gene match: 5. DNA of the CDR3: TGTGCCAGCAGTTTCGACAGGGAAAGTCAGCCCCAGCATTTT. This gives the protein CASSFDRESQPQHF.

This chain uses TRBV20-1 with TRBJ2-1; D call uncertain. The CDR3 covers 15 residues. V was cut by 0 bases and J by 12 bases, with 21 bases left in between. Germline lookup yields CDR1 DFQATT and CDR2 SNEGSKA (reference sequence). The CDR3 DNA reads as TGCAGTGCTAGAGATCAGGCCCGCCCAATCCCTTGGCAGTTCTTC. It yields the protein CSARDQARPIPWQFF.

This clonotype has only a few counts. This rearrangement joins TRBV29-1 to TRBJ2-7, with D possibly being TRBD2 (6 bases). Germline values: CDR1 SQVTM, CDR2 ANQGSEA. The CDR3 is made up of 15 amino acids. The germline V and J ends were trimmed by 6 bases and 2 bases, with 20 bases remaining between them. CDR3 residues: CSVGGSTDGPYEQYF. The CDR3 region has the DNA TGCAGCGTGGGGGGATCGACGGACGGCCCCTACGAGCAGTACTTC.

This clonotype showed up just once. The chain is built from TRBV2 and TRBJ2-1; 8 nucleotides agree with TRBD1. The ends lost 6 bases at V and 0 bases at J; junction bases unmatched: 10. The length of the CDR3 is 17 residues. Germline V gives CDR1 SNHLY, CDR2 FYNNEI. The CDR3 loop is CASRASGGGSSYNEQFF. The CDR3 nucleotides read TGTGCCAGCAGAGCCTCAGGGGGCGGTAGCTCCTACAATGAGCAGTTCTTC.

There are a few counts of this clonotype. This chain connects TRBV4-2 to TRBJ2-3, with TRBD2 as a possible D gene (5 bases). Trimming pared 5 bases from V and 6 bases from J, leaving 18 bases between. Germline V gene sequence: CDR1 LGHNA, CDR2 YNFKEQ. The CDR3 runs to 15 residues. This CDR3 reads CASSELRGPGDTQYF. CDR3 nucleotide sequence: TGTGCCAGCAGCGAGCTGCGCGGGCCGGGGGATACGCAGTATTTT.

This clonotype has just a few counts. J is TRBJ1-2 and V is TRBV28; no clear D gene. V was cut by 6 bases and J by 4 bases, with 15 bases left in between. There are 14 residues in the CDR3. Germline CDR1 reads MDHEN; CDR2 reads SYDVKM. CDR3 bases: TGTGCCAGCAGCGAAAGTCGACGGTTCTATGGCTACACCTTC. Translation: CASSESRRFYGYTF.

The chain links TRBV12-3 or TRBV12-4 to TRBJ2-7; D is uncertain. V was pared by 8 bases and J by 2 bases, with 7 bases between. The CDR3 is 11 residues long. CDR3 in amino acids: CASGSPYEQYF. The CDR3, as DNA: TGTGCCAGCGGCTCCCCCTACGAGCAGTACTTC.

The chain recombines TRBV10-3 with TRBJ2-1; D might be TRBD2 (6 bases). Germline CDR1 reads ENHRY; CDR2 reads SYGVKD. The CDR3 length is 20 residues. Trimming shortened V by 7 bases and J by 0 bases, and 28 bases separated the two germline ends. CDR3 loop: CAITSSPSSGRTSSYNEQFF. For the CDR3, the DNA is TGTGCCATCACGTCGAGCCCTAGTAGCGGCCGGACCTCCTCCTACAATGAGCAGTTCTTC.

This clonotype has a count of ten or more. The chain is built from TRBV7-9 and TRBJ2-1, with D perhaps TRBD2 (5 bases). Looked up from germline, CDR1 is SEHNR and CDR2 is FQNEAQ (reference sequence). The CDR3 has 13 residues. V lost 10 bases to trimming and J lost 5 bases, with 15 bases between them. CDR3 residues: CATFEGRDNEQFF. CDR3 bases: TGTGCCACCTTCGAGGGTAGGGACAATGAGCAGTTCTTC.

This clonotype was seen a single time. This chain connects TRBV12-3 or TRBV12-4 to TRBJ2-3; no clear D. The CDR3 has 16 amino acids. Trimming left V 3 bases short and J 0 bases short, with 13 bases between. CDR3 sequence: CASSFFFRNSTDTQYF. The DNA for the CDR3 is TGTGCCAGCAGTTTTTTCTTTCGGAATAGCACAGATACGCAGTATTTT.

The chain carries TRBV20-1 and TRBJ2-3; 7 bases line up with TRBD1. V shed 5 bases, J shed 2 bases, and the junction held 7 bases outside the gene matches. Per the germline V gene, CDR1 is DFQATT and CDR2 is SNEGSKA (reference sequence). The CDR3 totals 14 residues. The CDR3 is CSAEPGQNTDTQYF. DNA for the CDR3: TGCAGTGCTGAACCGGGACAGAACACAGATACGCAGTATTTT.

This clonotype has a count of ten or more. Here the CDR3 DNA reads TGCAGTGCCAGGGCTTGGGGATCAGTCTACGAGCAGTACTTC. It translates to CSARAWGSVYEQYF. The chain joins TRBV20-1 to TRBJ2-7, with TRBD1 as a possible D gene (5 bases). This CDR3 is 14 amino acids long. The V and J ends lost 6 bases and 3 bases respectively, with 18 bases between them. Germline V gene sequence: CDR1 DFQATT, CDR2 SNEGSKA (reference sequence).